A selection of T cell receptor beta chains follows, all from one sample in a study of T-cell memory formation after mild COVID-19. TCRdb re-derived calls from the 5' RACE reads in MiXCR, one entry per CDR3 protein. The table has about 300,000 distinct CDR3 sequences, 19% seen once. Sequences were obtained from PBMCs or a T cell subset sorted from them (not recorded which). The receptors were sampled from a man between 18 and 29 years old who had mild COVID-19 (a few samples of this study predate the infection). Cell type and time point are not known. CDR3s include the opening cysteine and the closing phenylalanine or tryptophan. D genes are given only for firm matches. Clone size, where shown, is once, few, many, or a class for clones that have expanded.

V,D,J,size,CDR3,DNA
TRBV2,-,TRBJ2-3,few,CASSDLGVRTDTQYF,TGTGCCAGCAGTGATCTGGGGGTCAGGACAGATACGCAGTATTTT
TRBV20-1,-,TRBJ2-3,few,CSARWQGGDTQYF,TGCAGTGCTAGATGGCAGGGCGGAGATACGCAGTATTTT
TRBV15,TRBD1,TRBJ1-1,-,CATSRDFSGQDEAFF,TGTGCCACCAGCAGAGATTTTAGCGGACAGGATGAAGCTTTCTTT
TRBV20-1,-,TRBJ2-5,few,CSAPEETQYF,TGCAGTGCTCCCGAAGAGACCCAGTACTTC
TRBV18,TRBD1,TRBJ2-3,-,CASTTGGADTQYF,TGTGCCAGCACGACAGGGGGAGCAGATACGCAGTATTTT
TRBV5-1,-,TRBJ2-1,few,CASSSEPGGTVSEQFF,TGCGCCAGCAGCTCCGAACCGGGCGGGACAGTCAGTGAGCAGTTCTTC
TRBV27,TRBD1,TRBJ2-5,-,CASSLRGLETQYF,TGTGCCAGCAGTTTAAGGGGGCTGGAGACCCAGTACTTC
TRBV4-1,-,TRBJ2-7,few,CASRSAAGVSYEQYF,TGCGCCAGCCGGAGCGCGGCAGGCGTCTCCTACGAGCAGTACTTC
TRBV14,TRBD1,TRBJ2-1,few,CASSTWDSSYEQFF,TGTGCCAGCAGCACCTGGGACAGTAGCTATGAGCAGTTCTTC
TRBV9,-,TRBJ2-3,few,CASSVVERSTDTQYF,TGTGCCAGCAGCGTAGTGGAGCGGAGCACAGATACGCAGTATTTT
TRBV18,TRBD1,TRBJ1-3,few,CASSPVPQGVPGNTIYF,TGTGCCAGCTCACCAGTGCCGCAGGGGGTTCCTGGAAACACCATATATTTT
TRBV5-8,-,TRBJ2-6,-,CASRRPGANVLTF,TGTGCCAGCAGACGGCCTGGGGCCAACGTCCTGACTTTC
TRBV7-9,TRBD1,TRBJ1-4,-,CASSQQGARDEKLFF,TGTGCCAGCAGTCAGCAGGGGGCTCGGGATGAAAAACTGTTTTTT